This passage covers 15 T cell receptor beta chains from one sample sequenced in a study of tumor-infiltrating lymphocytes in primary liver carcinoma. Using a constant-region primer together with ProtoScript II reverse transcriptase, TCR beta cDNA was made from around 0.55 ug of total RNA. Nested multiplex PCR, run for three rounds with slightly modified ARM-PCR, yielded TCR beta libraries. The first two PCR rounds used TRBV1-TRBV30 primers with a Cbeta primer, approximately 10 cycles each. Via MiXCR, TCRdb re-called the multiplex PCR reads, giving one row per CDR3 protein. The table includes about 35,000 distinct CDR3 sequences, 74% detected once. Unsorted bulk tissue of about 20-32 mg yielded co-extracted RNA and DNA. Input material: liver tumor tissue from sampling region 4. Described subset: tumor region T4, right-lateral pole. The receptors were sampled from a middle-aged man with primary liver carcinoma and hepatitis B virus infection.

This clonotype appeared a few times. An end of the junction differs from the germline gene, which may be a read error. The chain combines TRBV6-1 with TRBJ2-7, with D perhaps TRBD2 (6 bases). CDR1 MNHNS and CDR2 SASEGT come from the germline V gene. The CDR3 runs to 11 residues. The DNA for the CDR3 is TGTGCCGGCAGCGGGCTCTACGAGCAGTACTTC. This codes for CAGSGLYEQYF.

As concerns this clonotype: A read error may account for a junction end that differs from germline. This sequence joins TRBV6-5 and TRBJ2-2, with D tentatively TRBD1 or TRBD2 (5 bases each). The CDR3 is 12 amino acids. Germline CDR1 and CDR2: MNHEY and SVGAGI. The DNA of the CDR3 is TGTGCCAGCGGGTTCTGGGACGGGGACCTGTTCTTT. Translating it yields CASGFWDGDLFF.

In regard to this clonotype: A much bigger clone sits one base away, suggesting this may be a read error. The chain carries TRBV20-1 and TRBJ2-1; 12 bases line up with TRBD1. CDR3 length equals 13 residues. Per the germline V gene, CDR1 is DFQATT and CDR2 is SNEGSKA (reference sequence). Trimming took 7 bases from V and 8 from J; bases not matched to a gene: 6. The CDR3 DNA reads as TGCAGTGTCAGGGGGACAGGGGGCCATGAGCAGTTCTTC. This encodes CSVRGTGGHEQFF.

A note on this clonotype: The junction does not match germline at one end; this may be a read error. The rearrangement joins TRBV5-1 to TRBJ2-7; D is ambiguous. The germline V gene encodes CDR1 SGHRS and CDR2 YFSETQ. CDR3 length: 12 residues. The CDR3 DNA reads as TGTGCCAGCAGATATACCGACGACGAGCAGTACTTC. It specifies CASRYTDDEQYF.

Of note for this clonotype: Mismatch with germline at one junction end may stem from a read error. The chain has TRBV29-1 and TRBJ2-5; D not resolved. This CDR3 has 13 residues. Germline CDR1 and CDR2: SQVTM and ANQGSEA. CDR3 sequence: CCVENVLEETQYF. The CDR3 nucleotides are TGCTGCGTTGAAAATGTATTAGAGGAGACTCAGTACTTC.

The gene calls are TRBV30 and TRBJ2-7, with a weak D call TRBD2 (6 bases). The CDR3 loop spans 13 amino acids. V was cut by 7 bases and J by 6 bases, with 19 bases left in between. Germline V gene data show CDR1 as GTSNPN and CDR2 as SVGIG (reference sequence). CDR3 protein: CASRGRHLPEQYF. The CDR3 bases are TGTGCCTCCAGAGGGAGGCACCTCCCCGAGCAGTACTTC.

This chain links TRBV11-1 with TRBJ2-1; possibly TRBD2 for D (7 bases). Germline-derived CDR1 and CDR2 are SGHAT and FQDESV (reference sequence). V dropped 3 bases and J dropped 9 bases, with 21 bases sitting between them. The CDR3 spans 16 residues. CDR3 coding DNA: TGTGCCAGCAGCTTGATCGGCAGGGGAGGGAACAGTGAGCAGTTCTTC. This encodes CASSLIGRGGNSEQFF.

Worth noting for this clonotype: No conserved phenylalanine or tryptophan is present at the end of the CDR3, so a read error is the likely explanation. Because the CDR3's place on the DNA is in doubt, the DNA is left out and the CDR3 is given as listed by TCRdb. The chain has TRBV6-2 or TRBV6-3 and TRBJ2-1; the table's D call of TRBD2 was not tested on the DNA. The CDR3 comprises 16 residues, both ends counted. Germline V gene sequence: CDR1 MNHEY, CDR2 SVGEGT. CDR3 in amino acids: CASSPRTSGRADEQSL.

J is TRBJ2-6 and V is TRBV7-8; no clear D. The CDR3 length is 17 residues. The ends were cut back, 7 bases at V and 0 bases at J, with 16 bases in the middle. Germline V lookup: CDR1 SGHVS, CDR2 FQNEAQ. In nucleotides, the CDR3 is TGTGCCAGCAACTCTACGGTAACGCGCTCTGGGGCCAACGTCCTGACTTTC. Translating it yields CASNSTVTRSGANVLTF. The whole variable domain, filled in from reference TRBV7-8 and TRBJ2-6, reads GAGVSQSPRYKVAKRGQDVALRCDPISGHVSLFWYQQALGQGPEFLTYFQNEAQLDKSGLPSDRFFAERPEGSVSTLKIQRTQQEDSAVYLCASNSTVTRSGANVLTFGAGSRLTVL.

Comment on this clonotype: A junction end diverges from the germline sequence, so it may reflect a read error. The chain joins TRBV29-1 to TRBJ1-1; TRBD1 agrees at 7 bases. This CDR3 is 13 amino acids long. CDR1 and CDR2 from the germline V gene are SQVTM and ANQGSEA. DNA of the CDR3: TGCAGCGTTGAAGAGCAGGGGGACACTGAAGTTTTCTTT. It encodes CSVEEQGDTEVFF.

On this clonotype: One junction end disagrees with the germline gene, perhaps due to a read error. The chain combines TRBV28 with TRBJ2-6; 7 bases agree with TRBD1. The CDR3 is 17 amino acids. Germline assignment: CDR1 MDHEN and CDR2 SYDVKM. In DNA form, the CDR3 reads TGTGCCAGCAGCCAATCCCGGGACAGCCCTGGGGCCAACCTCCTGACTTTC. This sequence encodes CASSQSRDSPGANLLTF.

V is TRBV21-1 and J is TRBJ2-3; the D call of TRBD1 is as the table states it, not checked on the DNA. TRBV21-1 is a recognized pseudogene. The CDR3 is made up of 18 amino acids. In DNA form, the CDR3 reads TGTGCCAGCAGCAGAGGACTGGGGGCGCGGGATCACACAGATACGCAGTATTTT. This translates into CASSRGLGARDHTDTQYF.

On this clonotype: A clone one base away is much larger, so this may be a read error. This chain links TRBV18 with TRBJ1-5; 7 bases are a match to TRBD1. The V gene's germline CDR1 is KGHSH and CDR2 LQKENI. The CDR3 contains 15 residues. CDR3 residues: CASSRDSYSNQAQHF. CDR3 in DNA: TGTGCCAGCTCTAGGGACAGTTATAGCAATCAGGCCCAGCATTTT.

The chain links TRBV28 to TRBJ1-5; 8 bases fit TRBD1. The J segment lost 6 bases and the V segment lost 6 bases, leaving 7 bases of the junction unmatched. The CDR3 has 14 amino acids. In germline, CDR1 is MDHEN, CDR2 SYDVKM. CDR3 nucleotides: TGTGCCAGCAGGTTGACAGGGGCTTCTCAGCCCCAGCATTTT. Its translation: CASRLTGASQPQHF.

A remark on this clonotype: A junction boundary mismatches the germline segment, possibly from a read error. The chain is built from TRBV4-3 and TRBJ2-3, with D possibly matching TRBD2 (6 bases). The CDR3 is 15 amino acids. Germline V gene lookup returns CDR1 LGHNA and CDR2 YSLEER. The CDR3 loop reads CASNQDLGAGDTQYF. The CDR3 bases are TGCGCCAGCAACCAAGATCTCGGAGCGGGAGATACGCAGTATTTT.